This T cell receptor beta chain was documented in a study of OX40 agonist ivuxolimab in advanced cancers. Turning to the study itself: Three individuals attained partial responses, comprising one hepatocellular carcinoma case and two cutaneous melanoma cases. Study-level results: Low clonal expansion, among the lowest seen, marked partial responders at 0.1-3.0 mg/kg.

About this clone itself: The target antigen is unknown.

Germline CDR1 is SGHDT and CDR2 is YYEEEE. The CDR3 runs 16 residues. V lost 3 bases and J 4 bases, leaving 16 bases between the germline ends. The data were produced by immunoSEQ multiplex PCR, yet TCRdb's version contains in-frame clones alone and is incomplete. The sample holds around 67,000 clones; 87% are singletons and the top ten take approximately 1.3%. The specimen comprised CD4+ or CD8+ T cells sorted from blood, sampled in a trial of the OX40 agonist ivuxolimab. The V call is TRBV5-6, the J call TRBJ2-2; D may be TRBD2 (5 bases). This clonotype originated in an adult with an advanced solid tumor such as melanoma, head and neck, liver or kidney cancer. The CDR3 DNA follows: TGTGCCAGCAGCTCACTAGTTGGGGTAGTCACCGGGGAGCTGTTTTTT. Amino acids: CASSSLVGVVTGELFF.